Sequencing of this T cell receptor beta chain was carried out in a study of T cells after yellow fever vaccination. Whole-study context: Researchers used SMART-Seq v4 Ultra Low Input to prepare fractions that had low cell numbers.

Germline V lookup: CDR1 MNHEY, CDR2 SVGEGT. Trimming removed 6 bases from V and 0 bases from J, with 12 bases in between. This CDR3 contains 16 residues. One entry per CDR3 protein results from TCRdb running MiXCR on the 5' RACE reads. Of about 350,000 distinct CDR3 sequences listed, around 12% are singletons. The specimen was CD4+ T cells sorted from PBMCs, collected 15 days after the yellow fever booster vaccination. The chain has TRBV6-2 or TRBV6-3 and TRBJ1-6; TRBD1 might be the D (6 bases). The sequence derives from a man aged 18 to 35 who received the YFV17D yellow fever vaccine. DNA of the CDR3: TGTGCCAGCAGAAACAGGGCCAGCTCCTATAATTCACCCCTCCACTTT. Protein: CASRNRASSYNSPLHF.